The present entry profiles one T cell receptor beta chain with its context. TCRdb keeps only in-frame clones here, not all; method: immunoSEQ multiplex PCR. The table lists 35,000 to 50,000 clones, more than 75% of them singletons. The data stem from a study of control samples from healthy donors and cancer patients. The CDR3 spans 16 residues. V lost 0 bases and J 0 bases, leaving 6 bases between the germline ends. CDR1 LGHNA and CDR2 YSLEER come from the germline V gene. This TCR derives from a woman aged 60-70 years with lung cancer. The sample taken for sequencing was PBMCs. V is TRBV4-3 and J is TRBJ2-6, with D perhaps TRBD1 (6 bases). In DNA form, the CDR3 reads TGCGCCAGCAGCCAAGAGGGACACTCTGGGGCCAACGTCCTGACTTTC. Encoded protein: CASSQEGHSGANVLTF.